This TCR beta chain originates from a study of Ad26.COV2.S vaccination and SARS-CoV-2 variants (dated by TCRdb to the early 2020s). For context, the study as a whole: Vaccine-arm donors were drawn from COV1001, a multicentre, randomized, double-blind, placebo-controlled phase I-IIa trial of Ad26.COV2.S in healthy adults. Ad26.COV2.S was administered intramuscularly at 5 x 10^10 or 1 x 10^11 viral particles, either as a single shot or as two shots given 56 days apart. Investigators remained blinded to trial group allocation during experiments and outcome assessment. A total of 32 samples were included in the TCR-sequenced set, comprising around 19 Ad26.COV2.S vaccine recipients, 5 placebo recipients and 8 SARS-CoV-2 convalescent individuals. TCRbeta repertoire sequencing was used to assess the specificity and breadth of SARS-CoV-2-reactive T cell receptors after Ad26.COV2.S vaccination. Trial participants were randomized into five groups of five, in which low-dose or high-dose Ad26.COV2.S was given once or twice, or placebo was given on both occasions.

The immunoSEQ Assay was used to sequence TCRbeta CDR3 regions. After extraction, genomic DNA underwent amplification by bias-controlled multiplex PCR, followed by high-throughput sequencing. From the authors' description of their analysis: To quantify the absolute abundance of each unique TCRbeta CDR3 region, sequences were collapsed and filtered. T cell fraction was estimated by normalizing TCRbeta template counts to usable DNA, with usable DNA measured through amplification of reference genes found in all nucleated cells. Repertoire TCRs were annotated as SARS-CoV-2-specific when V gene, CDR3 amino acid sequence and J gene were exactly matched to a known reactive TCR set. The reference SARS-CoV-2 TCR set was obtained from MIRA and was filtered for enrichment in COVID-19-positive ImmuneCODE repertoires, whereby public or cross-reactive TCRs were removed. Drawing on the MIRA antigens, annotated TCRs were analysed further at the level of specific ORF or position within ORF. Depth was the summed frequency of annotated unique rearrangements, while breadth was defined as annotated unique rearrangements over total unique productive rearrangements. TCR breadth was compared between groups using two-sided Wilcoxon rank-sum tests. In its TCRdb copy, this immuneACCESS table keeps in-frame sequences only and misses some clones. Where compared with another copy, unresolved V genes explain less than half of these, and the others have no known cause. V, J and clone size derive from that table, while D and trimming were established from the DNA sequence. A total of about 480,000 clones appear in this sample, roughly nine tenths of them only once. The top ten constitute roughly 13% of the sample.

In its sample, this clone was seen once. Its antigen target is currently unknown. Base qualities were left out, and no much larger clone turns up one base away. Findings and caveats that apply to the study as a whole: Comparing responses between vaccine doses or regimens was not something the study was powered to do. The authors noted that the TCR breadth and depth analyses may have underestimated total T cell responses. Compared with placebo recipients, Ad26.COV2.S recipients showed higher spike-specific TCR breadth (P = 0.0014). After vaccination, substantial breadth of spike-specific CD8+ and CD4+ T cell responses was reported. Comparable non-spike TCR breadth was observed between vaccine and placebo recipients, consistent with only spike being contained in the vaccine.

The treatment or condition label of this sample denotes: roughly 20 received Ad26.COV2.S at low or high dose, single or two shots; five or six received placebo; per-sample allocation not given. For vaccine and placebo recipients, the sequenced repertoires came from samples collected on day 63 after the first injection. Cohort 1b enrolled about 25 adults aged 18-55 years at a single site in Boston, USA, between 29 July and 7 August 2020. Ad26.COV2.S was a replication-incompetent adenovirus type 26 vector that expressed a prefusion-stabilized SARS-CoV-2 spike protein derived from the original Wuhan strain. V is shortened by 4 bases, J by 0 bases, and the region joining them spans 13 bases. The germline V gene provides CDR1 SGHTA and CDR2 FQGNSA. The CDR3 has 15 amino acids, counting the end cysteine and phenylalanine. The only DNA kept is the CDR3, 45 bases in frame from the first base.

The receptor comes from a person between 18 and 65 years old who received the Ad26.COV2.S COVID-19 vaccine or a placebo. The rearrangement joined TRBV7-2 to TRBJ2-7; no D gene is confidently identified. The input for sequencing was peripheral blood, taken in a trial of Ad26.COV2.S vaccine versus placebo. The base sequence is TGTGCCAGCAGCTCCAAGCGAGATTACTCCTACGAGCAGTACTTC. Its protein is CASSSKRDYSYEQYF.